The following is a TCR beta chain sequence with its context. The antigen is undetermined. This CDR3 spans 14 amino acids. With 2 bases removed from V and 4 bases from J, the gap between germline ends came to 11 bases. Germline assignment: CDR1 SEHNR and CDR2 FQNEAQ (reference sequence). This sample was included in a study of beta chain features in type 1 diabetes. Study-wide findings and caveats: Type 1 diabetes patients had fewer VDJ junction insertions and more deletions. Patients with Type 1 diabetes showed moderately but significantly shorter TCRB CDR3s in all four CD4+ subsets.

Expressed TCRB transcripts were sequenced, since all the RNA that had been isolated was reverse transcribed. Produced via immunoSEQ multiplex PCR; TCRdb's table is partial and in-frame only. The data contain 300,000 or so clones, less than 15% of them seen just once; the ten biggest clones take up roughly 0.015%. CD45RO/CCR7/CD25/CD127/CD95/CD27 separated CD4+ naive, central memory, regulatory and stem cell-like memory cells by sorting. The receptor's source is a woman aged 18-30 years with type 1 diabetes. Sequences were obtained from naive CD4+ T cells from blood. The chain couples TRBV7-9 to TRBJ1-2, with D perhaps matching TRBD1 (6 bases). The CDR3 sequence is CASSLPGAAYGYTF. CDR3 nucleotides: TGTGCCAGCAGCTTACCAGGGGCGGCCTATGGCTACACCTTC.